This T cell receptor (beta chain) originates from a study of control samples from healthy donors and cancer patients. The assay was immunoSEQ multiplex PCR, and TCRdb's table has in-frame clones only and misses some. The sample holds over 100,000 clones, 80% to 95% seen once. CDR3 length: 15 residues. J gave up 3 bases and V 1 base, and 5 bases lay outside the gene matches. From germline, CDR1 is SGHAT and CDR2 FQNNGV. The chain carries TRBV11-2 and TRBJ2-5, with 7 nucleotides matching TRBD2. Sequenced material: blood. This receptor was identified in a man aged 18 to 35 in good health. This CDR3 reads CASSLGAGSKETQYF. Here the CDR3 DNA reads TGTGCCAGCAGCTTAGGAGCGGGGAGCAAAGAGACCCAGTACTTC.